This TCR beta chain was captured by sequencing in a study of early T cells in non-severe SARS-CoV-2 infection. Study information: The chains were unpaired, and the sequenced material was bulk RNA from unsorted whole blood.

This clonotype came up a few times. This CDR3 spans 15 amino acids. Germline V gene sequence: CDR1 LGHNA, CDR2 YNFKEQ. Trimming stripped 0 bases from V and 1 base from J, with 8 bases between. MiXCR was run by TCRdb on the 5' RACE reads, yielding one entry per CDR3 protein. The table shows about 49,000 distinct CDR3 sequences, with about 12% occurring only once. This clonotype originated in an adult who was a healthcare worker with PCR-confirmed SARS-CoV-2 infection or an uninfected control (not recorded which). Source material: whole blood. V usage is TRBV4-2 and J usage is TRBJ2-3; D may be TRBD1 (7 bases). The CDR3 is CASSQDRGGTDTQYF. The CDR3 DNA is TGTGCCAGCAGCCAAGACAGGGGGGGCACAGATACGCAGTATTTT.